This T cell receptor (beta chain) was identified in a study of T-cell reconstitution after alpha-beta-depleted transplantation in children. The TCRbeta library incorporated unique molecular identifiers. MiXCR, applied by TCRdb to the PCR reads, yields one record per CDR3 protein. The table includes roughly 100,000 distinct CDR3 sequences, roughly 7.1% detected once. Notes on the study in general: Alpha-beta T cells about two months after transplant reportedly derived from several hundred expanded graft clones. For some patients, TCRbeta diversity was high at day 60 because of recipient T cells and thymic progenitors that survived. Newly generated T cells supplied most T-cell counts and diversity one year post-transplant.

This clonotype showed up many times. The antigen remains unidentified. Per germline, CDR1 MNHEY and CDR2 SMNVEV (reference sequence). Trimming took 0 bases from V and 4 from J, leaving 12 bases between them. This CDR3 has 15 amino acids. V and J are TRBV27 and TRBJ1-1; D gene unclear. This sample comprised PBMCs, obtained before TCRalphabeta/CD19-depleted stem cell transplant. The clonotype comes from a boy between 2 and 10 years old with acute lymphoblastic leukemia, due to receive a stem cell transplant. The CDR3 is CASSLSRALSTEAFF. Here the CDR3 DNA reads TGTGCCAGCAGTTTATCGAGGGCCCTGAGCACTGAAGCTTTCTTT.